One and the same sample provided the 17 T cell receptor beta chains below, sequenced in a study of blood T cells in healthy people across ages. Through a sample-barcoded 5' primer and a J-beta primer mix, a second PCR was run for about 6 to 11 cycles. From the 5' RACE reads, TCRdb called clonotypes with MiXCR, one entry per CDR3 protein. The sample includes over a million distinct CDR3 sequences, around 59% of them seen just once. The sample was blood. The receptors originated from a man younger than 30 in good health.

The rearrangement joins TRBV12-3 or TRBV12-4 to TRBJ2-7; TRBD1 aligns across 8 bases. Trimming cost V 6 bases and J 3 bases; bases outside gene matches: 10. CDR3 size: 15 residues. CDR3 DNA: TGTGCCAGCAGGGCGCTGACAGGGGCCGTCTACGAGCAGTACTTC. Translating gives CASRALTGAVYEQYF.

This clonotype was seen a few times. V and J are TRBV12-3 or TRBV12-4 and TRBJ2-5, with D perhaps TRBD2 (6 bases). The length of the CDR3 is 15 residues. Trimming left V 1 base short and J 4 bases short, with 13 bases between. CDR3 bases: TGTGCCAGCAGTTTAGGTCCAGGGCGGGGAGAGACCCAGTACTTC. It translates to CASSLGPGRGETQYF.

In this sample, this clonotype turned up a few times. The chain joins TRBV5-6 to TRBJ2-5; D is unclear. The V gene's germline CDR1 is SGHDT and CDR2 YYEEEE. With 4 bases removed from V and 1 base from J, the gap between germline ends came to 23 bases. The CDR3 spans 18 residues. CDR3 in DNA: TGTGCCAGCAGCGTGACCAGACCTGCTGAGTGGGGCCAAGAGACCCAGTACTTC. It translates to CASSVTRPAEWGQETQYF. The whole variable domain, filled in from reference TRBV5-6 and TRBJ2-5, reads DAGVTQSPTHLIKTRGQQVTLRCSPKSGHDTVSWYQQALGQGPQFIFQYYEEEERQRGNFPDRFSGHQFPNYSSELNVNALLLGDSALYLCASSVTRPAEWGQETQYFGPGTRLLVL.

The chain links TRBV4-3 to TRBJ2-1, with a possible D match to TRBD2 (7 bases). This CDR3 spans 12 amino acids. Trimming took off 1 base at V and 15 bases at J, with 13 bases between the two ends. Germline V CDR1 and CDR2: LGHNA, YSLEER. For the CDR3, the DNA is TGCGCCAGCAGCCAAGTGGGGGGGGCGACGTTCTTC. This translates into CASSQVGGATFF.

This chain connects TRBV5-1 to TRBJ2-1; 10 positions agree with TRBD2. Germline CDR1 SGHRS, CDR2 YFSETQ. The CDR3 runs 16 residues. After removal of 1 base from V and 8 bases from J, the junction contained 9 bases not matched to a gene. The CDR3 region has the DNA TGCGCCAGCAGCTTGCTGGGGCTAGCGGGAGTAGATGAGCAGTTCTTC. The encoded protein is CASSLLGLAGVDEQFF.

This sequence joins TRBV29-1 and TRBJ2-7, with D tentatively TRBD2 (6 bases). Deletions cut 4 bases from V and 3 bases from J, with 19 bases between. In germline, CDR1 is SQVTM, CDR2 ANQGSEA. CDR3 length: 15 amino acids. In DNA, the CDR3 is TGCAGCGTTGTAAACCGGGTGTGGAGGGGCTACGAGCAGTACTTC. Protein sequence: CSVVNRVWRGYEQYF.

This clonotype was observed a few times. V gene TRBV5-1 combines with J gene TRBJ2-1, with TRBD1 identical over 10 bases. CDR3 length: 15 residues. Germline V gene sequence: CDR1 SGHRS, CDR2 YFSETQ. The trim removed 4 bases at V and 3 bases at J, leaving 4 bases unmatched. CDR3 sequence: CASSQDRGIYNEQFF. The DNA of the CDR3 is TGCGCCAGCAGCCAGGACAGGGGGATCTACAATGAGCAGTTCTTC.

The chain couples TRBV27 to TRBJ1-5; D ambiguous. CDR1 and CDR2 (germline): MNHEY, SMNVEV (reference sequence). This CDR3 region has 17 residues. V gave up 1 base and J gave up 2 bases, with 15 bases separating them. The CDR3 DNA reads TGTGCCAGCAGTTTATTCGCTGGGCCTATTGGCAATCAGCCCCAGCATTTT. Translation gives CASSLFAGPIGNQPQHF.

This clonotype has just a few counts. The V gene is TRBV4-3, the J gene TRBJ1-2, with D perhaps TRBD1 (5 bases). The germline CDR1 and CDR2 sequences are LGHNA and YSLEER. The V end lost 4 bases, the J end lost 4 bases, and 16 bases lay between the germline ends. There are 15 residues in the CDR3. In DNA form, the CDR3 reads TGCGCCAGCAGCCCCGACAGAAGCTTCGTCTATGGCTACACCTTC. Protein product: CASSPDRSFVYGYTF.

This chain joins TRBV20-1 and TRBJ2-7; TRBD2 matches at 8 bases. The CDR3 is made up of 13 amino acids. From germline, CDR1 is DFQATT and CDR2 SNEGSKA (reference sequence). V lost 3 bases, J lost 6 bases, and 7 bases stayed unmatched. CDR3 sequence: CSASRAGVGEQYF. The CDR3 DNA is TGCAGTGCTAGTAGAGCGGGAGTGGGCGAGCAGTACTTC.

A few counts support this clonotype. The chain uses TRBV6-2 or TRBV6-3 and TRBJ1-2; D might be TRBD1 (5 bases). Per the germline V gene, CDR1 is MNHEY and CDR2 is SVGEGT. Trimming cost V 6 bases and J 0 bases, with 17 bases left between them. CDR3 length equals 16 residues. The CDR3 bases are TGTGCCAGCAGCCGGCAAGGGACGGTTCCTAACTATGGCTACACCTTC. It encodes CASSRQGTVPNYGYTF.

The chain carries TRBV29-1 and TRBJ2-4; D is possibly TRBD2 (7 bases). V shed 4 bases and J shed 0 bases, with 16 bases lying between them. Germline assignment: CDR1 SQVTM and CDR2 ANQGSEA. CDR3 length: 16 amino acids. The CDR3 sequence is CSVVAGRGIAKNIQYF. The DNA for the CDR3 is TGCAGCGTTGTGGCGGGGAGGGGGATAGCCAAAAACATTCAGTACTTC.

This chain joins TRBV4-1 and TRBJ1-1; TRBD1 matches at 9 bases. Looked up from germline, CDR1 is MGHRA and CDR2 is YSYEKL. CDR3 length: 18 residues. V trimming: 3 bases; J trimming: 2 bases; junction bases outside the gene matches: 13. The CDR3: CASSHVVPGQGGNTEAFF. The CDR3 DNA reads as TGCGCCAGCAGCCACGTAGTCCCGGGACAGGGTGGAAACACTGAAGCTTTCTTT.

DNA of the CDR3: TGTGCCAGCAGCTTAGTCTCACTAGTTGGGAATGAGCAGTTCTTC. Translating gives CASSLVSLVGNEQFF. The chain recombines TRBV11-2 with TRBJ2-1, with D tentatively TRBD2 (5 bases). CDR1 and CDR2 (germline): SGHAT, FQNNGV. The CDR3 runs to 15 residues. The germline V and J ends were trimmed by 1 base and 7 bases, with 14 bases remaining between them.

The chain has TRBV7-9 and TRBJ1-2; tentatively, D is TRBD1 (6 bases). Trimming removed 5 bases at V and 9 bases at J, with 22 bases between. The germline V gene encodes CDR1 SEHNR and CDR2 FQNEAQ (reference sequence). This CDR3 region has 15 residues. This CDR3 is CASSQGSRQEPSYTF. In DNA form, the CDR3 reads TGTGCCAGCAGCCAAGGGAGTCGACAGGAACCTAGCTACACCTTC.

The chain uses TRBV5-1 and TRBJ2-1, with D possibly called TRBD1 or TRBD2 (5 bases each). V lost 4 bases, J lost 5 bases, and 13 bases lay in between. Germline V lookup: CDR1 SGHRS, CDR2 YFSETQ. The CDR3 sequence is 14 residues long. The CDR3 here is CASSRDPWDNEQFF. DNA for the CDR3: TGCGCCAGCAGCAGGGACCCCTGGGACAATGAGCAGTTCTTC.

The chain employs TRBV6-5 and TRBJ2-2; D gene unclear. Per germline, CDR1 MNHEY and CDR2 SVGAGI. The CDR3 sequence is 15 residues long. V lost 6 bases, J lost 1 base, and 12 bases lay in between. The CDR3 is CASSPSQLNTGELFF. CDR3 sequence (DNA): TGTGCCAGCAGCCCGAGTCAGTTGAACACCGGGGAGCTGTTTTTT.